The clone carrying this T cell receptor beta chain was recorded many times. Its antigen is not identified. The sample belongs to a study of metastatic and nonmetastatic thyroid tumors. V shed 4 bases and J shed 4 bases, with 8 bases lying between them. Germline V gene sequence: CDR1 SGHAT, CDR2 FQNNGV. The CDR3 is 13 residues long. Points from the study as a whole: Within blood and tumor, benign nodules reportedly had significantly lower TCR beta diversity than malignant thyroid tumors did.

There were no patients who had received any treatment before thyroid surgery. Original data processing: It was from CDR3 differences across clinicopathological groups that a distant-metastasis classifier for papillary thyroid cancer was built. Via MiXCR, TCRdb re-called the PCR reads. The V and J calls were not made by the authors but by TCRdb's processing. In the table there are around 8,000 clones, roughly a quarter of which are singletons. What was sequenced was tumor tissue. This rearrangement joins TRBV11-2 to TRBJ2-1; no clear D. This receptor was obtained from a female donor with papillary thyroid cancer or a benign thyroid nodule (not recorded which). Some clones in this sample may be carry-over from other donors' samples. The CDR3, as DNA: TGTGCCAGCAGCTCAGAGTTATACAATGAGCAGTTCTTC. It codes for CASSSELYNEQFF.